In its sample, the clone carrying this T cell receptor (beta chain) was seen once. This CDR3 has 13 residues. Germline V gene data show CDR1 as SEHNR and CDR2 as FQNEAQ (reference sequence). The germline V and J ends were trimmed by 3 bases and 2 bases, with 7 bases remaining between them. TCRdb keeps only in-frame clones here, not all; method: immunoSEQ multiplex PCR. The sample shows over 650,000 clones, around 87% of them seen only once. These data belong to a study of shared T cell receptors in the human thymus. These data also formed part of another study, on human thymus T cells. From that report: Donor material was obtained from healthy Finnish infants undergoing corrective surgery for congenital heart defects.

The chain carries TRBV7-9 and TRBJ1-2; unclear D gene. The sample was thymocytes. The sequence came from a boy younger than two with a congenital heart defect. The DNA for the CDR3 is TGTGCCAGCAGCTTGAGTACGAACTATGGCTACACCTTC. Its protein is CASSLSTNYGYTF. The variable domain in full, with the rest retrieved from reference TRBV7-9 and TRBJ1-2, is DTGVSQNPRHKITKRGQNVTFRCDPISEHNRLYWYRQTLGQGPEFLTYFQNEAQLEKSRLLSDRFSAERPKGSFSTLEIQRTEQGDSAMYLCASSLSTNYGYTFGSGTRLTVV.